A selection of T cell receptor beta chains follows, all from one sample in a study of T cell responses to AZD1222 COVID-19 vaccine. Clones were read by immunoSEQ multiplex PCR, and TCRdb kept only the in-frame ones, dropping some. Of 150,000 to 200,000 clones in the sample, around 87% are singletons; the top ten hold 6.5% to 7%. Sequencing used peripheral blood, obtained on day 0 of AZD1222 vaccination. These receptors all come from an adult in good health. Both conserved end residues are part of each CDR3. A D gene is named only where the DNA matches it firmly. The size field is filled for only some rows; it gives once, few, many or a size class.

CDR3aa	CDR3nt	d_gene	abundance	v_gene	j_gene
CASSVKTGNYGYTF	TGTGCCAGCAGCGTAAAGACGGGCAACTATGGCTACACCTTC	NA	NA	TRBV5-4	TRBJ1-2
CASSYSNEKLFF	TGTGCCAGCAGTTACTCTAATGAAAAACTGTTTTTT	NA	NA	TRBV6-6	TRBJ1-4
CASSQEWSGLTSVGMTQYF	TGTGCCAGCAGCCAAGAATGGTCAGGGCTCACTAGCGTGGGAATGACCCAGTACTTC	TRBD2	NA	TRBV3-1/TRBV3-2	TRBJ2-5
CASSENERLNTEAFF	TGCGCCAGCAGTGAGAATGAGAGGCTGAACACTGAAGCTTTCTTT	NA	NA	TRBV10-2	TRBJ1-1
CASSLLQENTDTQYF	TGCGCCAGCAGCCTTTTGCAGGAGAACACAGATACGCAGTATTTT	NA	NA	TRBV5-1	TRBJ2-3
CASRPDGGRFNGYTF	TGCGCCAGCAGACCCGATGGGGGGAGGTTTAATGGCTACACCTTC	NA	NA	TRBV10-1	TRBJ1-2
CASRGDQYVTEAFF	TGTGCCAGCAGGGGTGACCAGTACGTAACTGAAGCTTTCTTT	NA	once	TRBV28	TRBJ1-1
CASSLGGTYQETQYF	TGTGCCAGCAGCTTAGGGGGGACCTACCAAGAGACCCAGTACTTC	NA	NA	TRBV11-1	TRBJ2-5
CASSLRGQGVLTSTDTQYF	TGTGCCAGCAGCCTAAGGGGACAGGGGGTCCTAACTAGCACAGATACGCAGTATTTT	TRBD1	NA	TRBV7-6	TRBJ2-3
CASSQEGGQFF	TGTGCCAGCAGCCAAGAGGGCGGGCAGTTCTTC	NA	NA	TRBV3-1/TRBV3-2	TRBJ2-1
CASSLDVPNYGYTF	TGTGCCAGCAGCTTAGACGTCCCTAACTATGGCTACACCTTC	NA	NA	TRBV7-9	TRBJ1-2
CASSLGLKETQYF	TGTGCCAGCAGTTTGGGGCTAAAAGAGACCCAGTACTTC	NA	once	TRBV12-3/TRBV12-4	TRBJ2-5
CASTGGGMLNQPQHF	TGCGCCAGCACCGGGGGTGGGATGTTGAATCAGCCCCAGCATTTT	NA	NA	TRBV10-2	TRBJ1-5
CASSQTTANTGELFF	TGCGCCAGCAGCCAGACAACAGCAAACACCGGGGAGCTGTTTTTT	NA	NA	TRBV5-1	TRBJ2-2
CASSDDRGGEKLFF	TGTGCCAGCAGCGACGACAGGGGTGGCGAAAAACTGTTTTTT	TRBD1	NA	TRBV9	TRBJ1-4
CATAPPGGGHTGELFF	TGTGCCACCGCGCCCCCCGGGGGGGGCCACACCGGGGAGCTGTTTTTT	TRBD2	NA	TRBV2	TRBJ2-2
CASSLTADTQYF	TGTGCCAGCAGCTTAACAGCAGATACGCAGTATTTT	NA	NA	TRBV7-8	TRBJ2-3
CASSNDRVTEAFF	TGCGCCAGCAGCAACGACAGGGTCACTGAAGCTTTCTTT	TRBD1	NA	TRBV5-1	TRBJ1-1
CATTGRYYEQYF	TGTGCCACCACAGGGAGATACTACGAGCAGTACTTC	NA	NA	TRBV28	TRBJ2-7
CASSMGRSTEAFF	TGTGCCAGTAGTATGGGCCGGAGCACTGAAGCTTTCTTT	NA	NA	TRBV19	TRBJ1-1
CAWTRDRGQNGYTF	TGTGCCTGGACCCGAGACAGGGGGCAGAATGGCTACACCTTC	TRBD1	once	TRBV30	TRBJ1-2
CASSFNRGYQPQHF	TGTGCCAGCAGTTTTAACAGGGGCTATCAGCCCCAGCATTTT	TRBD1	NA	TRBV28	TRBJ1-5